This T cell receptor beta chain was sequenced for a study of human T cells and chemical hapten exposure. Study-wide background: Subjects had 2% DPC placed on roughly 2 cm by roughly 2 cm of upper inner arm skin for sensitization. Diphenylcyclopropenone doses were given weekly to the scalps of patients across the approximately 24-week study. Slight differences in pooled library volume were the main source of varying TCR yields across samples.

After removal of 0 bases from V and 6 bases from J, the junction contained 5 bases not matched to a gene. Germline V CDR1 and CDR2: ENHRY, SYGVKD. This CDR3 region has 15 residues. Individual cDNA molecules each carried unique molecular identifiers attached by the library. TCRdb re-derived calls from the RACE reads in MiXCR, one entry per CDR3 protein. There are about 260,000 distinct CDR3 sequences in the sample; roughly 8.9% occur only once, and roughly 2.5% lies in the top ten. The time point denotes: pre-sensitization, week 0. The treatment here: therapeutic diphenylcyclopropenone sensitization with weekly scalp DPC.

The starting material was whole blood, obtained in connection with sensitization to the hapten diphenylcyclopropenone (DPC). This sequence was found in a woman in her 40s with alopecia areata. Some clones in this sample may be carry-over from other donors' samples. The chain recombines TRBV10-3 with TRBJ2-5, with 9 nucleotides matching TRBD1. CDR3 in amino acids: CAISESDRGRQTQYF. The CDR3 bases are TGTGCCATCAGTGAGTCCGACAGGGGGAGACAGACCCAGTACTTC.